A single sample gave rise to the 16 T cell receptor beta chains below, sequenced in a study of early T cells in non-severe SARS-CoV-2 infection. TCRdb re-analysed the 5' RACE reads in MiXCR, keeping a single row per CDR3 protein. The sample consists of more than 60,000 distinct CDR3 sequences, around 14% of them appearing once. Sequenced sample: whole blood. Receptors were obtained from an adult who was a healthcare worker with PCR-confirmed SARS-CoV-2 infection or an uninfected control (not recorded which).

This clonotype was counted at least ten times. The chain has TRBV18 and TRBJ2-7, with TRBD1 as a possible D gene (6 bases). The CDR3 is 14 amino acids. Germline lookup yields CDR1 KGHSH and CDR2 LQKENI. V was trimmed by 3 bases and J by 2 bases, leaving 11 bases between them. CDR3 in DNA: TGTGCCAGCTCACCGGGGGCGGGCCCCTACGAGCAGTACTTC. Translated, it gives CASSPGAGPYEQYF.

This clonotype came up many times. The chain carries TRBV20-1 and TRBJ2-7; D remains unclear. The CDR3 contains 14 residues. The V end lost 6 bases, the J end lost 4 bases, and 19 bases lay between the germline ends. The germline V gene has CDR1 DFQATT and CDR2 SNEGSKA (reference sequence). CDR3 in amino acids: CSAPPAGSKYEQYF. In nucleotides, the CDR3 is TGCAGTGCCCCCCCGGCAGGCAGCAAATACGAGCAGTACTTC.

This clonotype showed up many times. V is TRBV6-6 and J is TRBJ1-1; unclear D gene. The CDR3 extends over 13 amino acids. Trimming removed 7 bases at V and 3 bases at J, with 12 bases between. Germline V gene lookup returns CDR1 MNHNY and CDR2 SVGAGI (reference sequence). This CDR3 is CASTVILDTEAFF. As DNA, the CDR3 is TGTGCCAGCACAGTTATTTTGGACACTGAAGCTTTCTTT.

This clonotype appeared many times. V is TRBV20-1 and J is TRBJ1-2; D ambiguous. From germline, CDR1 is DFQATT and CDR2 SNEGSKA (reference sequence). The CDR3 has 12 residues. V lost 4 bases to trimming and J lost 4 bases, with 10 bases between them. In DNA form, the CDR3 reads TGCAGTGCTACCAGTACTTCCTATGGCTACACCTTC. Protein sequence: CSATSTSYGYTF.

CDR3 amino acids: CASSPLARGDTGELFF. DNA for the CDR3: TGTGCCAGCTCACCACTCGCCAGGGGAGACACCGGGGAGCTGTTTTTT. The genes are TRBV18 and TRBJ2-2, with a weak D call TRBD1 (6 bases). Germline-derived CDR1 and CDR2 are KGHSH and LQKENI. This CDR3 contains 16 residues. Deletions cut 1 base from V and 3 bases from J, with 12 bases between.

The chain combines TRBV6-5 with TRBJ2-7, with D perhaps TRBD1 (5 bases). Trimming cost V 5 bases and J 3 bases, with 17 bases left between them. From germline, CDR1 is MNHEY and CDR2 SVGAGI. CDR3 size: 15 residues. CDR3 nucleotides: TGTGCCAGCAGTACTCCCGACAGATGGGGCTACGAGCAGTACTTC. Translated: CASSTPDRWGYEQYF.

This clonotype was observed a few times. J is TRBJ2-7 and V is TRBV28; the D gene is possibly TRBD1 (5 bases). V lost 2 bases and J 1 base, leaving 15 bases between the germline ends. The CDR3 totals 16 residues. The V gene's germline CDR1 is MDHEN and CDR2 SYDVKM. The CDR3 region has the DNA TGTGCCAGCAGTTTACACCCAGGGTTTGGTTCCTACGAGCAGTACTTC. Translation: CASSLHPGFGSYEQYF. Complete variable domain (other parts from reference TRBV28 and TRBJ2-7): DVKVTQSSRYLVKRTGEKVFLECVQDMDHENMFWYRQDPGLGLRLIYFSYDVKMKEKGDIPEGYSVSREKKERFSLILESASTNQTSMYLCASSLHPGFGSYEQYFGPGTRLTVT.

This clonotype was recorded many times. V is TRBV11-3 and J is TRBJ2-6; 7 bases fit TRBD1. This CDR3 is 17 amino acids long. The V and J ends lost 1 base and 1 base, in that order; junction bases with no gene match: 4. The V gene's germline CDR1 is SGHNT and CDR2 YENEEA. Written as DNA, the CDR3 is TGTGCCAGCAGCTTAGGGGACAGCTATTCTGGGGCCAACGTCCTGACTTTC. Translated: CASSLGDSYSGANVLTF.

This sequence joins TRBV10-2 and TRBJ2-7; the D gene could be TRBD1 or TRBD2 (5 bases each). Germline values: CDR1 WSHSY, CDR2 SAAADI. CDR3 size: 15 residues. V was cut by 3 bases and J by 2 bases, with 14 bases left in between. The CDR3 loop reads CASSDRDAYTYEQYF. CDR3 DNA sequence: TGCGCCAGCAGTGACCGGGACGCTTACACCTACGAGCAGTACTTC.

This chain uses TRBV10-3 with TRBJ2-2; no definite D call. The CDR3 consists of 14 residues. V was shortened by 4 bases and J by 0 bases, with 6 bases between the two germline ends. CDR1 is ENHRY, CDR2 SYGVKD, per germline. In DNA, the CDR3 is TGTGCCATCAGTGGCGGAACGAACACCGGGGAGCTGTTTTTT. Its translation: CAISGGTNTGELFF.

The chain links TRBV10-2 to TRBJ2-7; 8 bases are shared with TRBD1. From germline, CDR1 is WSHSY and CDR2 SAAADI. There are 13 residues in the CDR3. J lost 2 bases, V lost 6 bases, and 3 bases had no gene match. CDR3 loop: CASSGQGPYEQYF. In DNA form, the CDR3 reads TGCGCCAGCAGCGGACAGGGCCCCTACGAGCAGTACTTC.

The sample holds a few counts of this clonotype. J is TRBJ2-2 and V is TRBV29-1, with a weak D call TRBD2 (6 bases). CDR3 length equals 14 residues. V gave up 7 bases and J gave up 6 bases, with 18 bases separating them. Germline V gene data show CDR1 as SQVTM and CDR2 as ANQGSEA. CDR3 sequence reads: CSGSGASAAGELFF. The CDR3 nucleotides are TGCAGCGGATCCGGGGCTAGCGCCGCCGGGGAGCTGTTTTTT.

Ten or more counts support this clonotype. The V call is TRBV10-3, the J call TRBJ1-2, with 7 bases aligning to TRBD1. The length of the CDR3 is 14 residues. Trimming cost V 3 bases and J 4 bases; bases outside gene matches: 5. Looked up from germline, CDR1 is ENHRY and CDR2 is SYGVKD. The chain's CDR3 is CAISEGGSSYGYTF. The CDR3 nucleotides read TGTGCCATCAGTGAAGGGGGCAGTAGCTATGGCTACACCTTC.

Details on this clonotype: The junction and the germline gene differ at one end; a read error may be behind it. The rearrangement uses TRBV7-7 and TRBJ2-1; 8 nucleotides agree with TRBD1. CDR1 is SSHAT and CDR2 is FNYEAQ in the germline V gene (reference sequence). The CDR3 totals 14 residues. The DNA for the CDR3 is TGTGCTAGCAGCCCGGACAGGGTCGGGGGTGAGCAGTTCTTC. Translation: CASSPDRVGGEQFF. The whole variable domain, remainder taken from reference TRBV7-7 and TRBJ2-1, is GAGVSQSPRYKVTKRGQDVTLRCDPISSHATLYWYQQALGQGPEFLTYFNYEAQPDKSGLPSDRFSAERPEGSISTLTIQRTEQRDSAMYRCASSPDRVGGEQFFGPGTRLTVL.

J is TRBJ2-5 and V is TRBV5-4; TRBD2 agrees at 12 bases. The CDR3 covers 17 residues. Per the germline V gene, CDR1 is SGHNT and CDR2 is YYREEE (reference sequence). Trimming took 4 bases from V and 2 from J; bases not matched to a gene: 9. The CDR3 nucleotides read TGTGCCAGCAGCGGGGGGCGACTAGCGGGAGTGCAAGAGACCCAGTACTTC. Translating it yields CASSGGRLAGVQETQYF.

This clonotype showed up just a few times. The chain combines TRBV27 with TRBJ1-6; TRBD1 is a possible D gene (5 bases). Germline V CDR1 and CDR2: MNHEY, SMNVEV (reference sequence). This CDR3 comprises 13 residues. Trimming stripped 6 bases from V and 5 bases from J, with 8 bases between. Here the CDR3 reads CASRGRDNSPLHF. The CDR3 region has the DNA TGTGCCAGCAGGGGCAGGGATAATTCACCCCTCCACTTT.